Shown below are 15 T cell receptor beta chains from a single sample sequenced in a study of blood T cell repertoires in COVID-19. The method was immunoSEQ multiplex PCR; TCRdb's version includes in-frame clones alone and lacks a portion of them. The data hold roughly 200,000 clones, with around 84% observed a single time. The sample comprised peripheral blood. The receptor set was obtained from a middle-aged man with active or convalescent COVID-19.

The V call is TRBV5-1, the J call TRBJ1-1; tentatively, D is TRBD1 (5 bases). The germline V and J ends were trimmed by 1 base and 1 base, with 14 bases remaining between them. Germline V gives CDR1 SGHRS, CDR2 YFSETQ. The CDR3 sequence is 16 residues long. CDR3 amino acids: CASSLLGGAPNTEAFF. Here the CDR3 DNA reads TGCGCCAGCAGCTTGTTAGGCGGGGCACCGAACACTGAAGCTTTCTTT.

The chain couples TRBV18 to TRBJ1-2; 9 positions agree with TRBD1. V lost 4 bases to trimming and J lost 3 bases; unmatched junction nucleotides: 3. The germline V gene encodes CDR1 KGHSH and CDR2 LQKENI. The CDR3 sequence is 14 residues long. CDR3 DNA: TGTGCCAGCTCACGACAGGGGGTTGACTATGGCTACACCTTC. Amino acid sequence: CASSRQGVDYGYTF.

The chain links TRBV18 to TRBJ2-7; D may be TRBD1 (6 bases). Germline V gene lookup returns CDR1 KGHSH and CDR2 LQKENI. Trimming took off 0 bases at V and 6 bases at J, with 12 bases between the two ends. There are 14 residues in the CDR3. The CDR3 sequence is CASSPPAQGGEQYF. CDR3 coding DNA: TGTGCCAGCTCACCACCGGCACAGGGCGGCGAGCAGTACTTC. The variable domain in full, with the rest retrieved from reference TRBV18 and TRBJ2-7, is NAGVMQNPRHLVRRRGQEARLRCSPMKGHSHVYWYRQLPEEGLKFMVYLQKENIIDESGMPKERFSAEFPKEGPSILRIQQVVRGDSAAYFCASSPPAQGGEQYFGPGTRLTVT.

Only a few counts were recorded for this clone. The gene calls are TRBV4-1 and TRBJ2-3, with 14 bases lining up with TRBD2. The CDR3 consists of 19 residues. V shed 2 bases, J shed 0 bases, and the junction held 7 bases outside the gene matches. CDR1 and CDR2 (germline): MGHRA, YSYEKL. The CDR3 DNA sequence: TGCGCCAGCAGCCAAACCAGGACTAGCGGGGGGTCTAGCACAGATACGCAGTATTTT. Amino acids: CASSQTRTSGGSSTDTQYF.

CDR3 DNA: TGTGCCAGCAGCCAAGATCATCTGGCAGGATCTTATCCTGGAAACACCATATATTTT. Amino acids: CASSQDHLAGSYPGNTIYF. The genes are TRBV4-2 and TRBJ1-3; D is unclear. Trimming took off 0 bases at V and 2 bases at J, with 20 bases between the two ends. Germline-derived CDR1 and CDR2 are LGHNA and YNFKEQ. The CDR3 is 19 amino acids.

The chain links TRBV5-1 to TRBJ1-2; a possible D gene is TRBD1 (6 bases). Germline CDR1 and CDR2: SGHRS and YFSETQ. CDR3 length equals 17 residues. Trimming cost V 4 bases and J 6 bases, with 25 bases left between them. CDR3 DNA sequence: TGCGCCAGCAGCCCCCGGTGGGACCAACAGGGAGTTCATGGCTACACCTTC. As protein: CASSPRWDQQGVHGYTF.

The chain carries TRBV9 and TRBJ2-1; tentative D call: TRBD2 (7 bases). The CDR3 length is 15 residues. The germline V gene has CDR1 SGDLS and CDR2 YYNGEE. The V and J ends lost 3 bases and 3 bases respectively, with 13 bases between them. The CDR3 region has the DNA TGTGCCAGCAGCGCTGGGAGGGGGGTCTACAATGAGCAGTTCTTC. Encoded protein: CASSAGRGVYNEQFF.

This rearrangement joins TRBV5-6 to TRBJ1-6; 12 bases are a match to TRBD1. Germline V gene data show CDR1 as SGHDT and CDR2 as YYEEEE. The CDR3 covers 18 residues. J lost 9 bases, V lost 1 base, and 11 bases had no gene match. DNA for the CDR3: TGTGCCAGCAGCTTGTTTTCCGGGACAGGGGGCGCGGGTTCACCCCTCCACTTT. Its translation: CASSLFSGTGGAGSPLHF.

The rearrangement joins TRBV2 to TRBJ1-4; D is possibly TRBD1 (5 bases). Germline lookup yields CDR1 SNHLY and CDR2 FYNNEI. V was pared by 3 bases and J by 8 bases, with 16 bases between. The CDR3 is 15 amino acids. CDR3 coding DNA: TGTGCCAGCAGTGATTTTGGGGCTGGCGAGGAAAAACTGTTTTTT. This translates into CASSDFGAGEEKLFF.

The chain combines TRBV2 with TRBJ1-5, with 9 bases fitting TRBD1. V lost 5 bases and J lost 4; bases outside the gene matches: 3. CDR3 length: 14 amino acids. Germline V lookup: CDR1 SNHLY, CDR2 FYNNEI. The chain's CDR3 is CASSQGQGNQPQHF. The CDR3 coding sequence is TGTGCCAGCAGTCAAGGACAGGGGAATCAGCCCCAGCATTTT.

The genes are TRBV11-3 and TRBJ1-4; perhaps TRBD1 as D (6 bases). This CDR3 has 14 amino acids. The germline gives CDR1 SGHNT, CDR2 YENEEA. Trimming left V 6 bases short and J 8 bases short, with 16 bases between. This chain's CDR3 is CASSRTDEREKLFF. In DNA form, the CDR3 reads TGTGCCAGCAGTAGGACAGACGAGAGGGAAAAACTGTTTTTT.

CDR3 protein: CASSFPGQGVSDGYTF. The DNA for the CDR3 is TGTGCCAGCAGTTTCCCGGGACAGGGGGTGAGCGATGGCTACACCTTC. The chain uses TRBV6-2 or TRBV6-3 and TRBJ1-2; 11 nucleotides match TRBD1. V lost 4 bases, J lost 6 bases, and 10 bases stayed unmatched. The CDR3 extends over 16 amino acids. Germline V gene sequence: CDR1 MNHEY, CDR2 SVGEGT.

In its sample, this clone was seen once. The genes are TRBV4-1 and TRBJ1-2; D remains ambiguous. CDR1 and CDR2 (germline): MGHRA, YSYEKL. V gave up 0 bases and J gave up 8 bases, with 16 bases separating them. The CDR3 has 15 residues. The CDR3 reads CASSQDQQVASGYTF. CDR3 DNA: TGCGCCAGCAGCCAAGATCAGCAGGTGGCATCGGGCTACACCTTC.

The count of this clone is one. The V call is TRBV9, the J call TRBJ2-1, with 14 bases lining up with TRBD2. V lost 4 bases and J lost 1; bases outside the gene matches: 4. The germline CDR1 and CDR2 sequences are SGDLS and YYNGEE. The CDR3 covers 17 residues. The DNA for the CDR3 is TGTGCCAGCAGCAACCGACTAGCGGGGGGGTCCTACAATGAGCAGTTCTTC. Its translation is CASSNRLAGGSYNEQFF.

The chain has TRBV19 and TRBJ2-1; possibly TRBD2 for D (6 bases). The V end was cut by 4 bases, the J end by 2 bases, with 12 bases between. Looked up from germline, CDR1 is LNHDA and CDR2 is SQIVND (reference sequence). CDR3 length: 15 amino acids. CDR3 loop: CASSKQGGPYNEQFF. CDR3 nucleotide sequence: TGTGCCAGTAGTAAGCAGGGAGGTCCCTACAATGAGCAGTTCTTC.